One T cell receptor beta chain is described in this entry. These data are taken from a study of blood T cell repertoires in COVID-19. At the level of the study: Acute-phase and convalescent COVID-19 samples originated in the United States, Italy and Spain.

V shed 11 bases, J shed 4 bases, and the junction held 4 bases outside the gene matches. This CDR3 comprises 12 residues. Germline V gives CDR1 SNHLY, CDR2 FYNNEI. Per the original methods: Amplification of reference gene primers was used by the study to estimate nucleated cell counts. Sequencing was performed with immunoSEQ multiplex PCR; in TCRdb, only in-frame clones are kept and a portion is missing. Clone size and V and J calls were adopted from that table, with D and trimming inferred from the DNA. The data hold some 91,000 clones, with less than 95% observed a single time. Material for sequencing was peripheral blood. This sequence originates from a man aged 60-69 years with acute or convalescent COVID-19. The chain recombines TRBV2 with TRBJ1-2; TRBD1 matches at 10 bases. As DNA, the CDR3 is TGTGCCGACAGGGGGCAGAGCTATGGCTACACCTTC. This sequence encodes CADRGQSYGYTF.